This T cell receptor (beta chain) stems from a study of B cell selection in AIRE deficiency (dated by TCRdb to the late 2010s). With respect to the entire study: Researchers compared TCRbeta repertoires of sorted blood CD4+ conventional T cells and regulatory T cells in AIRE-deficient patients with those in healthy controls. The TCR-sequenced cohort comprised about five AIRE-deficient APECED patients and about five healthy control donors. Overall results and qualifications from the work: CDR3s were shorter in shared Treg sequences, reflecting a bias toward rearrangements that have few non-templated nucleotide insertions. Around 31% of the Treg TCRbeta sequences shared among healthy donors turned up in patient Tconv cells, suggesting that Treg-biased clones are diverted into the Tconv compartment. Only TCRbeta chains were sequenced; roughly a third of shared healthy-donor Treg sequences also occurred in healthy Tconv, possibly because of differing TCRalpha chains. Among several thousand shared Treg TCRbeta sequences, about 30% were shared exclusively by healthy donors and around 8.7% exclusively by patients, which suggests that Treg selection is less efficient in the absence of AIRE. TCRBV gene usage, CDR3 length and TCR diversity in Tconv and Treg cells from AIRE-deficient patients were found to be similar to those in cells from healthy donors.

Reading the germline V gene gives CDR1 KGHSH and CDR2 LQKENI. The CDR3 holds 16 amino acids from the cysteine to the phenylalanine. Only the CDR3 part of the read is kept: 48 bases, read in frame from the first base. Here V drops 6 bases and J drops 8 bases, and the junction holds 14 bases not matched to any gene. Regulatory T cells were sorted as cells that were CD4+CD25hiCD127low/negative. Control samples came from healthy donors unrelated to the patients. Tconv and Treg cells for TCRbeta sequencing were sorted on a FACSAria flow cytometer. Sorted cells were collected in 5-ml round-bottom polystyrene tubes, and dry cell pellets were stored frozen at -80 degrees C prior to sequencing. The immunoSEQ platform was used to sequence the TCRbeta chains. In the authors' own workflow: When Treg repertoires were pooled, patients gave around 5.6x10^4 distinct TCRbeta sequences, while healthy donors gave 9.56x10^4. Treg TCRbeta sequences found in two or more individuals were classed as public, and these public Treg TCRbeta sequences were then looked for in Tconv repertoires. Group differences were tested with Mann-Whitney U tests and Bonferroni-Dunn correction in GraphPad Prism 7.03. Entries here come from immuneACCESS through TCRdb and include only in-frame sequences with V and J called. Some clones fail to appear in such tables; in the studies checked, an unresolved V gene covers under half of the shortfall, and the cause of the remainder is unknown. The DNA was the basis for D and trimming; V, J and clone size are from that table. The sample table records about 22,000 clones; around nine tenths of these occur just once. Of the sample, roughly 1.5% is held by the ten largest clones.

Note on this clone: Its antigen remains undetermined. Base qualities are not at hand, and no much larger clone is one base apart.

Sequences were obtained from CD4+CD25+ Tregs sorted from PBMCs. The clonotype originates from a human donor in good health. The receptor chain draws on TRBV18 and TRBJ1-2, and TRBD1 matches 11 of the central bases. For the CDR3, the sequence is CASSKSGQGAQHGYTF. The nucleotide sequence is TGTGCCAGCTCCAAGTCAGGACAGGGGGCGCAACACGGCTACACCTTC.